This T cell receptor (beta chain) was retrieved from a study of shared clonotypes between healthy human individuals. Only in-frame clones appear in the TCRdb table, and some are missing; sequencing was by immunoSEQ multiplex PCR. The data show about 2.4 million clones, 93% seen once. This CDR3 comprises 14 residues. V was shortened by 4 bases and J by 5 bases, with 15 bases between the two germline ends. Looked up from germline, CDR1 is SGDLS and CDR2 is YYNGEE. The chain employs TRBV9 and TRBJ2-5; D might be TRBD1 or TRBD2, each matching 5 bases. The origin of this receptor is a man between 18 and 29 years old in good health. Some clones in this sample may be carry-over from other donors' samples. Specimen: naive CD4+ T cells from PBMCs. The subset is: CD45RA+ positively selected. This CDR3 reads CASSSQLGEETQYF. The CDR3 bases are TGTGCCAGCAGCTCACAATTGGGGGAGGAGACCCAGTACTTC.